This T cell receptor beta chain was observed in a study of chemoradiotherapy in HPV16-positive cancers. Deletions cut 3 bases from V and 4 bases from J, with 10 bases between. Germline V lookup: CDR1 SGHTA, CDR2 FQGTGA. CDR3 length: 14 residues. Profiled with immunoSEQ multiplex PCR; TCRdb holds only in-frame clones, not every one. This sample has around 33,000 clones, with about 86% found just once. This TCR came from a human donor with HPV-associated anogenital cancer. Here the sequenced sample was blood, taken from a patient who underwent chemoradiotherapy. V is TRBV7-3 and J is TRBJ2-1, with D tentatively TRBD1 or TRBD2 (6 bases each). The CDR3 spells CASSFTGAYNEQFF. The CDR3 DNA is TGTGCCAGCAGCTTCACGGGGGCATACAATGAGCAGTTCTTC.